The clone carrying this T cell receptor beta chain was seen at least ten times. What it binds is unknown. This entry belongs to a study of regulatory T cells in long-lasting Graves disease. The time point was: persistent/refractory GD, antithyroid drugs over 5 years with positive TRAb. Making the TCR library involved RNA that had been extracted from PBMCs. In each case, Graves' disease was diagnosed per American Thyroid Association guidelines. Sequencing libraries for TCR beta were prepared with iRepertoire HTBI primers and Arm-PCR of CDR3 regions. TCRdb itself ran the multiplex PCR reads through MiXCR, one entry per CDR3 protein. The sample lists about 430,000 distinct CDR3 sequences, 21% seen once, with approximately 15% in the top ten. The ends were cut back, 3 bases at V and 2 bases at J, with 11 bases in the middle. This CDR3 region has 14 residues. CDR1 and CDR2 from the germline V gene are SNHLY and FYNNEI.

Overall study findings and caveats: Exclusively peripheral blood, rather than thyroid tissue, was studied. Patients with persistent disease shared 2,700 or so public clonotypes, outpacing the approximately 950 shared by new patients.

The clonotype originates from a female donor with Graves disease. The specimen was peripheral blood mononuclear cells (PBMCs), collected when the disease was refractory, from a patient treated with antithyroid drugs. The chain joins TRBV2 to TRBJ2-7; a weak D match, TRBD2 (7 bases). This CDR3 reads CASSDGGGPYEQYF. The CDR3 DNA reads TGTGCCAGCAGTGATGGGGGGGGCCCCTACGAGCAGTACTTC.